What follows describes a single T cell receptor beta chain. What it binds is not known. The source of the sample is a study of beta chain features in type 1 diabetes. General study results and limits: TCRB CDR3s were moderately but significantly shorter in Type 1 diabetes patients in all four CD4+ subsets. Any HLA type influence on TCRB rearrangement was left unresolved here. Junctions at VDJ sites from type 1 diabetes patients had fewer insertions and more deletions.

Over 95% purity was reached by all sorted populations. Isolated RNA was reverse transcribed in full, so expressed TCRB transcripts were sequenced. Assay used: immunoSEQ multiplex PCR; TCRdb lists only in-frame clones, some missing. The sample includes fewer than 450,000 clones, roughly 13% of them seen just once. The V end was cut by 4 bases, the J end by 5 bases, with 15 bases between. In germline, CDR1 is SGHNT, CDR2 YYREEE (reference sequence). The CDR3 consists of 14 residues. This rearrangement joins TRBV5-4 to TRBJ2-5, with no clear D. Sequencing input: naive CD4+ T cells from blood. This TCR was sampled from a woman under 30 with type 1 diabetes. The chain's CDR3 is CASSPGSREETQYF. The CDR3 DNA follows: TGTGCCAGCAGCCCAGGAAGCCGAGAGGAGACCCAGTACTTC.